The entry below gives a single T cell receptor beta chain sequence along with its context. Antigen unknown. Trimming pared 3 bases from V and 6 bases from J, leaving 14 bases between. Per the germline V gene, CDR1 is SGHTA and CDR2 is FQGNSA. The CDR3 covers 15 residues. This sample was taken from a study of cytomegalovirus exposure and HLA in healthy donors. Study-level information: Previous work identified roughly 110 million unique TCR beta sequences from around 200 million T cells.

Both 60 Vbeta primers and 13 Jbeta primers went into the PCR. Method: immunoSEQ multiplex PCR; TCRdb's copy keeps in-frame clones and lacks some. The sample has 150,000 or so clones, 65% to 85% seen once. General observations from the study: Analysis performed later showed TCR beta chains linked to HLA being more clonally expanded than equally common others. Common viral pathogens seemed to be connected with several of the most significant clusters, according to a later analysis.

The V and J genes are TRBV7-2 and TRBJ1-4; weak D call: TRBD1 (6 bases). Source material: PBMCs. This TCR was recovered from a woman aged 45-65 years in good health and CMV-seropositive. DNA of the CDR3: TGTGCCAGCAGCTTGCAGGGGCGGAACTATGAAAAACTGTTTTTT. Protein sequence: CASSLQGRNYEKLFF.